This TCR beta chain came from a study of cytomegalovirus exposure and HLA in healthy donors (dated by TCRdb to 2016 to 2017). As for the study more broadly: In an earlier analysis of approximately 500 of the donors, 250 to 350 Gb of sequence data and 117 million unique TCR beta sequences from about 190 million T cells were reported. Around 320 gigabases of sequencing data and approximately 85 million unique TCR sequences were included in an early release covering several hundred HLA-typed donors. Of the 398 genotyped donors, more than 75% were placed in the genetic ancestry cluster associated with self-reported Caucasian donors. The study was designed to test whether signatures of past pathogen exposure could be identified by cataloging public T cell receptors. The study profiled the T cell repertoires of 666 subjects by immunosequencing and related them to cytomegalovirus serostatus. Along with the roughly 710-subject first cohort, a separate validation cohort of over a hundred different subjects was used. To predict cytomegalovirus infection status, the study combined high-throughput TCR immunosequencing, statistical association of individual TCRs with disease status, and machine learning. A later analysis re-examined previously published TCR beta repertoires from over 500 donors and added high-resolution HLA genotyping to investigate patterns of TCR occurrence. The later analysis used no new phenotypic data to find candidate immune exposures, relying instead on TCR beta sequences and their occurrence across donors. In an earlier analysis of several hundred of the donors, high-throughput TCR beta sequencing was used to judge whether each TCR beta V gene segment behaved as functional or pseudogenic. Alongside the repertoire data, information on donor age, sex, ethnicity and CMV serostatus was compiled. Genome-wide SNP genotypes for about 65% of the 666 donors were used in a later genetic analysis, which treated that subset as a discovery cohort. Every discovery cohort repertoire had been produced on one sequencing platform. HLA typing covered class I and class II loci at four-digit resolution. Typing coverage varied by locus: about 620-630 donors for A, B, C, DRB1 and DQB1; approximately 520 for DQA1; some 610 for DPA1; some 470 for DPB1. A handful of DR-DQ haplotypes were treated as single units for association and clustering because of strong linkage in the cohort. On average, 235,054 unique TCR beta nucleotide sequences were sequenced per donor among a few hundred genotyped donors of the cohort, with 15% to 20% of those sequences being non-productive.

Library construction relied on the immunoSEQ multiplex PCR assay. A mixture of 60 forward primers for TCR Vbeta segments and 13 reverse primers for TCR Jbeta segments was used in the multiplex PCR. The CDR3 region of rearranged TCR beta genes was amplified from genomic DNA by a multiplex PCR assay. The Illumina HiSeq System was used to sequence the amplified TCR beta libraries as 87-base-pair reads. On the authors' methods: A later analysis tallied 70 million to 100 million unique TCR beta chains across the 640 or so repertoires, and roughly 11 million of those chains were shared by two or more donors. A nearest-neighbor algorithm error-corrected the raw reads and collapsed the reads into unique sequences, merging closely related sequences to remove PCR and sequencing errors. V, D and J gene segments were assigned by aligning CDR3 sequences to IMGT reference sequences. Each retained sequence needed at least a six-nucleotide match to both a V gene segment and a J gene segment. A rearrangement was called productive if the CDR3 had no stop codons and remained in frame with V and J, and every other rearrangement was called non-productive. Following IMGT convention, CDR3 was defined as the stretch from the second conserved V-encoded cysteine up to the conserved J-encoded phenylalanine. The earlier analysis of a few hundred of the donors excluded sequences that lacked an unambiguous match to a single V gene segment. An earlier analysis of some 500 of the donors classified V segments as functional when productive rearrangements were above 56.7% and as segregating when the standard deviation between donors was above 5%. A statistical classification framework was developed to diagnose cytomegalovirus status using the catalog of TCR beta chain sequences. V and J gene assignment, in a later analysis, came from comparing TCR nucleotide sequences with IMGT/GENE-DB human TR gene sequences. A later analysis assigned CDR3 sequences and most-parsimonious VDJ recombination scenarios with the TCRdist pipeline. In a later analysis, every TCR beta chain was defined by the combination of its CDR3 amino acid sequence and its V-gene family, and reads without a unique V-gene family were dropped. As a way to deal with suspected cross-contamination and a sequencing artifact, a later analysis dropped 450 to 600 nucleotide sequences that were highly shared and had low generation probability. A later analysis calculated a clonal expansion index for each public chain from normalized within-repertoire ranks of inferred template counts. In a later analysis, generation probabilities were computed with a VDJ recombination model fitted to out-of-frame rearrangements, and the resulting probabilities were checked against IGoR. A later analysis scored TCR-TCR, TCR-HLA and TCR-CMV co-occurrence with hypergeometric tests, applying a repertoire-size bias correction to TCR pairs. False discovery rates were estimated in a later analysis by permuting HLA or CMV assignments 20 times. In a later analysis, co-occurring TCRs were grouped using DBSCAN, and TCRdist sequence similarity was added for clustering within HLA-allele-positive subsets. For co-occurrence clustering, repertoires with fewer than 30,000 or more than 120,000 public chains were excluded, along with roughly five repertoires with anomalous nucleotide sharing. Drawn from immuneACCESS, this table holds only the in-frame rearrangements with V and J called that TCRdb kept. Clones are partly lost; checked studies trace under half to an unresolved V gene and leave the rest unexplained. V and J calls and clone size are those listed in that table; D and trimming were worked out from the DNA. The sample contains about 190,000 clones, around 81% of them found a single time. The ten largest clones represent around 2.1% of the sample.

Details on this clone: Its antigen is not yet known. Per-nucleotide qualities are absent, and no much larger clonotype sits a single base away.

The investigation overall reported the following: In vitro tests confirmed that a few of the cytomegalovirus-associated TCR beta chains recognize cytomegalovirus antigens. The cohort was sequenced for TCR beta chains only, and without alpha or paired-chain data the features that could be detected were limited. A later analysis found that TCR association rates varied across HLA loci, with DRB1 alleles showing the most associated TCRs and HLA-C alleles the fewest. HLA typing was unavailable for some donors at each locus, so association tests used only the typed subset. Across donors, most TCR sequences were observed very rarely, whereas some public TCRs were present in many individuals. Compared with the 666-donor mean, donors in an Asian-associated ancestry cluster had fewer N-insertions in productive TCRs, according to a later genetic analysis. At a false discovery rate of 0.05, a later analysis linked 16,951 TCR beta sequences to specific HLA alleles. According to a later analysis, most CMV-associated TCR beta chains appeared to be HLA-restricted, and the HLA associations seemed to be driven largely by CMV exposure. When HLA alleles, especially DR and DQ, strongly co-occurred, attributing TCR associations to individual alleles was difficult. In a later genetic analysis, a missense DCLRE1C variant was associated with V-gene and J-gene trimming of TCR beta chains, and the association was replicated in an independent cohort. A cluster of highly shared sequence variants was judged likely to represent a technical artifact of the sequencing pipeline. The authors suggested that the approach could potentially be generalized to other disease states and immunological phenotypes. Roughly uniform sequencing depth across donors was assumed in presence/absence analyses, although this assumption may not hold. CMV serostatus was the only immune exposure information available for the cohort. The 87-base-pair reads could not distinguish some IMGT-functional V segments, including TRBV6-2 and TRBV6-3, so those segments were excluded. Correlated functional status among segregating V segments might be attributable to linkage disequilibrium, but an unknown experimental factor could not be ruled out. Because counts were too low, about 18 rarely observed V segments, including chromosome 9 orphons, were left out of the earlier analysis of some 600 of the donors. In both the original and validation cohorts, the classifier was reported to diagnose cytomegalovirus status with high specificity and sensitivity. A further reported finding was that TCR beta sequences accurately predicted the HLA-A and HLA-B alleles for most subjects in the first cohort. In a later analysis, HLA-associated TCR beta chains were found to be more clonally expanded and to have lower generation probabilities than equally common non-associated chains. The study gave a list of 150 to 200 TCR beta chains associated with cytomegalovirus. According to a later analysis, parvovirus B19, influenza, CMV and Epstein-Barr virus appeared linked to several top co-occurrence clusters. In an earlier analysis of approximately 590 of the donors, most TCR beta V segments appeared in productive rearrangements about 87% or about 30% of the time, broadly matching IMGT annotations.

The germline V gene sets CDR1 to SQVTM and CDR2 to ANQGSEA. Cut back by 6 bases and 10 bases, the V and J ends lie 15 bases apart. The CDR3, from cysteine to phenylalanine, totals 11 residues. Of the read, only the CDR3 DNA is kept; its 33 bases are in frame from base 1. The cohort comprised fewer than 750 healthy bone marrow donors. Cohort members were all nominally healthy when sampled, although unrecorded immune exposures were likely present. The donor tested CMV seropositive and was one of the 289 seropositive cohort members. Each donor provided a peripheral blood sample, and peripheral blood mononuclear cells were used for TCR beta sequencing. The Qiagen DNeasy Blood Extraction Kit was used to extract genomic DNA from the blood cell samples.

Recombination connected TRBV29-1 to TRBJ1-1, with the identity of the D gene unclear. The source is a young woman in good health and CMV-seropositive. Sample: PBMCs. The nucleotide sequence reads as follows: TGCAGCGTCCAGGCCGGGAAGGGAGCTTTCTTT. Its protein reads: CSVQAGKGAFF.